This TCR beta chain was captured in a study of lymphopenia after photon versus proton radiotherapy. Study-wide points: Authors raise, but do not show, better survival with proton therapy.

Sequencing was performed with immunoSEQ multiplex PCR; in TCRdb, only in-frame clones are kept and a portion is missing. The sample has fewer than 40,000 clones, 94% seen once. V lost 7 bases and J 8 bases, leaving 15 bases between the germline ends. The CDR3 is 14 amino acids. Germline V lookup: CDR1 SNHLY, CDR2 FYNNEI. There are a few counts of this clone. As yet, its antigen is unknown. Sequenced material: peripheral blood, taken from a patient treated with photon-based radiotherapy. This clonotype originated in a woman between 45 and 65 years old with cholangiocarcinoma. The chain employs TRBV2 and TRBJ1-6, with TRBD1 as a possible D gene (5 bases). CDR3 nucleotide sequence: TGTGCCAGCACCGGGGGGAGATCCGATTCACCCCTCCACTTT. It yields the protein CASTGGRSDSPLHF.